These 26 T cell receptor beta chains were all obtained from the same sample, sequenced in a study of T cells in Graves' hyperthyroidism and ophthalmopathy. Researchers took RNA transcripts and amplified the TCR beta CDR3 regions from them. TCR CDR3 regions were first amplified by RT-PCR with HTBI primers. TCRdb reprocessed the multiplex PCR reads with MiXCR, giving one entry per CDR3 protein. The table records some 440,000 distinct CDR3 sequences, approximately 14% of them present only once. Specimen: blood. The source of these receptors is a woman aged 18 to 35 with Graves' hyperthyroidism.

V gene TRBV19 combines with J gene TRBJ2-7; a weak D match, TRBD1 (5 bases). CDR3 length: 14 residues. The V gene lost 6 bases and the J gene lost 1 base, with 13 bases spanning the gap. Germline V lookup: CDR1 LNHDA, CDR2 SQIVND (reference sequence). Written as DNA, the CDR3 is TGTGCCAGTAGACCCTCCCAGGGTTCCTACGAGCAGTACTTC. This translates into CASRPSQGSYEQYF.

There are many counts of this clonotype. V is TRBV12-3 or TRBV12-4 and J is TRBJ2-2; 7 bases agree with TRBD2. The CDR3 covers 14 residues. V was clipped by 8 bases and J by 4 bases; unmatched bases: 7. The CDR3: CASSSSGPTGELFF. DNA for the CDR3: TGTGCCAGCTCTTCTAGCGGCCCCACCGGGGAGCTGTTTTTT.

The chain couples TRBV11-2 to TRBJ1-2; 8 bases fit TRBD1. CDR1 is SGHAT and CDR2 is FQNNGV in the germline V gene. Unmatched junction bases numbered 11, after V lost 5 bases and J lost 9 bases. The CDR3 runs to 14 residues. Written as DNA, the CDR3 is TGTGCCAGCAGCACCCGGACAGGGAGTCGTCGCTACACCTTC. It yields the protein CASSTRTGSRRYTF.

This chain connects TRBV9 to TRBJ2-7; weak D call: TRBD1 (6 bases). Germline-derived CDR1 and CDR2 are SGDLS and YYNGEE. Trimming took 5 bases from V and 6 from J, leaving 12 bases between them. The length of the CDR3 is 12 residues. Written as DNA, the CDR3 is TGTGCCAGCAGTTCCGGGACAACCGAGCAGTACTTC. Translating it yields CASSSGTTEQYF.

The chain combines TRBV7-3 with TRBJ2-3; 7 bases agree with TRBD2. The V segment lost 5 bases and the J segment 5 bases; nucleotides outside the gene matches: 13. The CDR3 covers 16 residues. Germline V CDR1 and CDR2: SGHTA, FQGTGA. Written as DNA, the CDR3 is TGTGCCAGCAGCCCAAGTAGCGGGTTTAGCGAAGATACGCAGTATTTT. Amino acids: CASSPSSGFSEDTQYF.

The sample holds many counts of this clonotype. The rearrangement joins TRBV11-2 to TRBJ2-1; the match to TRBD2 covers 10 bases. Germline assignment: CDR1 SGHAT and CDR2 FQNNGV. J was trimmed by 8 bases and V by 6 bases; bases with no gene match: 7. The CDR3 runs to 14 residues. CDR3 coding DNA: TGTGCCAGCAGGGTTAGCGGGGGGCCTGATGAGCAGTTCTTC. Translating gives CASRVSGGPDEQFF.

This clonotype was recorded a few times. V usage is TRBV5-1 and J usage is TRBJ2-5, with a weak D call TRBD2 (6 bases). Germline V gene data show CDR1 as SGHRS and CDR2 as YFSETQ. V lost 0 bases and J lost 4, with 13 bases in between. The CDR3 runs to 15 residues. CDR3 sequence (DNA): TGCGCCAGCAGCTTGGCCGGGGGTGGGGCAGAGACCCAGTACTTC. This sequence encodes CASSLAGGGAETQYF.

In this sample, this clonotype turned up a few times. The chain recombines TRBV5-1 with TRBJ2-3; D assignment may be TRBD1 or TRBD2 (6 bases each). CDR1 is SGHRS, CDR2 YFSETQ, per germline. CDR3 length: 17 residues. Trimming shortened V by 2 bases and J by 1 base, and 17 bases separated the two germline ends. In nucleotides, the CDR3 is TGCGCCAGCAGCTTACGAACCGCGGGACATCGCACAGATACGCAGTATTTT. Amino acids: CASSLRTAGHRTDTQYF. The full variable domain, its missing parts supplied by reference TRBV5-1 and TRBJ2-3, is KAGVTQTPRYLIKTRGQQVTLSCSPISGHRSVSWYQQTPGQGLQFLFEYFSETQRNKGNFPGRFSGRQFSNSRSEMNVSTLELGDSALYLCASSLRTAGHRTDTQYFGPGTRLTVL.

This clonotype was recorded many times. The J gene is TRBJ2-1, the V gene TRBV24-1, with TRBD2 identical over 12 bases. There are 17 residues in the CDR3. Trimming cost V 3 bases and J 6 bases; bases outside gene matches: 8. The germline gives CDR1 KGHDR, CDR2 SFDVKD. This CDR3 is CATSDRLGLAGINEQFF. CDR3 in DNA: TGTGCCACCAGTGATCGCCTTGGACTAGCGGGAATCAATGAGCAGTTCTTC.

This clonotype was seen a handful of times. This chain uses TRBV6-2 or TRBV6-3 with TRBJ1-5; perhaps TRBD1 as D (5 bases). CDR3 length: 13 residues. With 10 bases removed from V and 7 bases from J, the gap between germline ends came to 17 bases. The germline V gene encodes CDR1 MNHEY and CDR2 SVGEGT. The CDR3 DNA follows: TGTGCCAACAGGTTAAGCGAGATCCAGCCCCAGCATTTT. The encoded protein is CANRLSEIQPQHF.

This chain links TRBV6-1 with TRBJ1-3, with 8 bases that match TRBD1. The CDR3 has 14 amino acids. Germline V lookup: CDR1 MNHNS, CDR2 SASEGT. J gave up 0 bases and V 10 bases, and 5 bases lay outside the gene matches. The CDR3 protein is CATTGDPSGNTIYF. CDR3 coding DNA: TGTGCCACGACAGGGGACCCCTCTGGAAACACCATATATTTT.

In its sample, this clonotype was seen many times. J is TRBJ1-2 and V is TRBV28; D is undetermined. Germline-derived CDR1 and CDR2 are MDHEN and SYDVKM. This CDR3 spans 15 amino acids. Deletions cut 6 bases from V and 4 bases from J, with 18 bases between. The chain's CDR3 is CASSSVSLPVYGYTF. CDR3 nucleotides: TGTGCCAGCAGCTCAGTATCCCTCCCCGTCTATGGCTACACCTTC.

In its sample, this clonotype was seen many times. The V call is TRBV3-1, the J call TRBJ2-7, with D unresolved. Germline-derived CDR1 and CDR2 are LGHDT and YNNKEL (reference sequence). V lost 4 bases, J lost 1 base, and 11 bases lay in between. This CDR3 has 14 amino acids. This chain's CDR3 is CASSRQGASYEQYF. Here the CDR3 DNA reads TGTGCCAGCAGCCGTCAAGGAGCGTCCTACGAGCAGTACTTC.

This clonotype was found many times. The chain carries TRBV3-1 and TRBJ2-5; 12 bases fit TRBD2. The CDR3 is 19 residues long. V shed 0 bases and J 0 bases; nucleotides not matched to a gene: 8. Germline CDR1 reads LGHDT; CDR2 reads YNNKEL (reference sequence). The DNA of the CDR3 is TGTGCCAGCAGCCAAGATGCGAGACTAGCGGGGGCACACCAAGAGACCCAGTACTTC. The encoded protein is CASSQDARLAGAHQETQYF.

This clonotype was seen repeatedly, ten times or more. The chain employs TRBV28 and TRBJ1-2, with D tentatively TRBD1 (6 bases). Germline values: CDR1 MDHEN, CDR2 SYDVKM. V shed 5 bases and J shed 0 bases, with 13 bases lying between them. This CDR3 has 15 amino acids. CDR3 in amino acids: CASSPRGGANYGYTF. The CDR3 DNA follows: TGTGCCAGCAGTCCAAGGGGGGGGGCTAACTATGGCTACACCTTC.

This clonotype appeared many times. The chain couples TRBV10-1 to TRBJ2-3; D unresolved. The CDR3 sequence is 13 residues long. V lost 4 bases, J lost 2 bases, and 7 bases lay in between. Germline V gene sequence: CDR1 WNHNN, CDR2 SYGVQD (reference sequence). CDR3 DNA sequence: TGCGCCAGCAGTGCATATTACACAGATACGCAGTATTTT. Its translation is CASSAYYTDTQYF.

The rearrangement joins TRBV11-2 to TRBJ1-5, with unresolved D. V shed 5 bases and J shed 4 bases, with 15 bases lying between them. Germline lookup yields CDR1 SGHAT and CDR2 FQNNGV. CDR3 length equals 15 residues. In nucleotides, the CDR3 is TGTGCCAGCAGCCGAACGGCGGCCCCGAATCAGCCCCAGCATTTT. This codes for CASSRTAAPNQPQHF.

This clonotype has ten or more counts. This chain connects TRBV11-3 to TRBJ2-3; TRBD1 aligns across 8 bases. CDR3 length: 14 amino acids. The germline CDR1 and CDR2 sequences are SGHNT and YENEEA. J was trimmed by 4 bases and V by 5 bases; bases with no gene match: 5. DNA for the CDR3: TGTGCCAGCAGCAAAAGACAGGGGTCAGATACGCAGTATTTT. This codes for CASSKRQGSDTQYF.

This clonotype was found many times. V gene TRBV13 combines with J gene TRBJ2-5; D is perhaps TRBD1 (6 bases). This CDR3 contains 15 residues. With 5 bases removed from V and 2 bases from J, the gap between germline ends came to 15 bases. The germline V gene encodes CDR1 PRHDT and CDR2 FYEKMQ (reference sequence). The CDR3 DNA reads TGTGCCAGCAGCCAACGGGCGAGGGGGCAAGAGACCCAGTACTTC. It codes for CASSQRARGQETQYF.

There are many counts of this clonotype. The chain joins TRBV30 to TRBJ2-6; possibly TRBD2 for D (5 bases). Germline V gives CDR1 GTSNPN, CDR2 SVGIG (reference sequence). The CDR3 extends over 17 amino acids. Trimming took 3 bases from V and 2 from J, leaving 17 bases between them. The CDR3 region is CAWRRAVWSPGANVLTF. In DNA form, the CDR3 reads TGTGCCTGGAGGAGGGCGGTTTGGTCTCCTGGGGCCAACGTCCTGACTTTC.

The chain links TRBV28 to TRBJ2-5; 8 nucleotides align to TRBD2. V lost 6 bases and J lost 0; bases outside the gene matches: 15. The V gene's germline CDR1 is MDHEN and CDR2 SYDVKM. The CDR3 is made up of 18 amino acids. CDR3 DNA: TGTGCCAGCAGCCCGGGAGGGCCGAACGGGCCGCACCAAGAGACCCAGTACTTC. Protein: CASSPGGPNGPHQETQYF.

This clonotype has more than one count but fewer than ten. The J gene is TRBJ1-2, the V gene TRBV6-1; possibly TRBD1 for D (5 bases). The CDR3 spans 14 residues. With 5 bases removed from V and 7 bases from J, the gap between germline ends came to 17 bases. Germline loops: CDR1 MNHNS, CDR2 SASEGT. CDR3 DNA sequence: TGTGCCAGCAGTCACGTCCAGGGAGAGGGTGGCTACACCTTC. Protein product: CASSHVQGEGGYTF.

This clonotype was picked up many times. The genes are TRBV29-1 and TRBJ1-1; D gene uncertain. Germline loops: CDR1 SQVTM, CDR2 ANQGSEA. The V and J ends lost 1 base and 11 bases respectively, with 14 bases between them. The CDR3 totals 12 residues. CDR3 DNA: TGCAGCGTTGAAGGGCTGACTCGTCAGGCTTTCTTT. It yields the protein CSVEGLTRQAFF.

This clonotype was detected only a few times. The J gene is TRBJ1-6, the V gene TRBV9; 7 bases are shared with TRBD1. The CDR3 loop spans 17 amino acids. Looked up from germline, CDR1 is SGDLS and CDR2 is YYNGEE. The J segment lost 0 bases and the V segment lost 3 bases, leaving 6 bases of the junction unmatched. The CDR3 protein is CASSAQQGLSYNSPLHF. CDR3 coding DNA: TGTGCCAGCAGCGCCCAACAGGGGCTCTCCTATAATTCACCCCTCCACTTT.

This sequence joins TRBV7-3 and TRBJ2-2, with 8 bases that match TRBD2. J was trimmed by 1 base and V by 5 bases; bases with no gene match: 3. Germline CDR1 and CDR2: SGHTA and FQGTGA. This CDR3 is 15 amino acids long. The CDR3 spells CASSLSGENTGELFF. As DNA, the CDR3 is TGTGCCAGCAGCCTTAGCGGGGAGAACACCGGGGAGCTGTTTTTT.

This clonotype was counted many times. V is TRBV11-3 and J is TRBJ2-1, with 7 positions matching TRBD2. Trimming at V came to 6 bases and at J to 6 bases, leaving 8 bases not matched to a gene. This CDR3 region has 14 residues. Germline-derived CDR1 and CDR2 are SGHNT and YENEEA. The CDR3 region has the DNA TGTGCCAGCAGATCTACCCGGGAGGCCAATGAGCAGTTCTTC. It specifies CASRSTREANEQFF.